Shown below are 4 T cell receptor beta chains from a single sample sequenced in a study of blood T cell repertoires in COVID-19. TCRdb keeps only in-frame clones here, not all; method: immunoSEQ multiplex PCR. The data contain a few hundred thousand clones, 75% to 90% of them singletons. The material sequenced was peripheral blood. These receptors came from a woman aged 50 to 60 with COVID-19, enrolled during active disease.

The sample holds a few counts of this clone. The J gene is TRBJ1-2, the V gene TRBV30, with D unresolved. The V and J ends lost 5 bases and 1 base respectively, with 11 bases between them. This CDR3 comprises 13 residues. Germline CDR1 is GTSNPN and CDR2 is SVGIG (reference sequence). The CDR3 loop is CAWGREFNYGYTF. The CDR3, as DNA: TGTGCCTGGGGCCGAGAGTTTAACTATGGCTACACCTTC.

The CDR3 is CASSITGQAGEQFF. CDR3 coding DNA: TGTGCCAGTAGTATCACGGGACAGGCCGGTGAGCAGTTCTTC. The rearrangement uses TRBV19 and TRBJ2-1; 8 nucleotides match TRBD1. V was pared by 3 bases and J by 9 bases, with 7 bases of the junction left unmatched. CDR1 and CDR2 from the germline V gene are LNHDA and SQIVND (reference sequence). The CDR3 extends over 14 amino acids.

For the CDR3, the DNA is TGCGCCAGCAGCCCACTGACTAGCGGGGAGCTGTTTTTT. Amino acid sequence: CASSPLTSGELFF. The chain joins TRBV5-1 to TRBJ2-2, with a tentative D call TRBD2 (6 bases). CDR1 and CDR2 (germline): SGHRS, YFSETQ. This CDR3 spans 13 amino acids. V lost 4 bases and J 7 bases, leaving 11 bases between the germline ends.

The sample holds one count of this clone. The chain uses TRBV12-3 or TRBV12-4 and TRBJ1-1; the D gene is possibly TRBD1 (5 bases). The V end lost 4 bases, the J end lost 3 bases, and 9 bases lay between the germline ends. This CDR3 contains 13 residues. CDR3 amino acids: CASSSTDYTEAFF. The CDR3, as DNA: TGTGCCAGCAGTTCGACAGACTACACTGAAGCTTTCTTT.